This TCR beta chain was observed in a study of response to subunit inactivated influenza vaccine (dated by TCRdb to 2016 to 2019). Looking at the study overall: Deep quantitative T cell receptor repertoire profiling was used in the study to track responses to a trivalent subunit inactivated influenza vaccine. Broader findings and caveats from the paper: It was suggested by the authors that each seasonal influenza vaccination may recruit only a limited number of new T cells.

Receptor libraries were prepared by RT-PCR. TCRdb lists the instrument as Illumina HiSeq 2500. The raw public reads went through TCRdb reprocessing: fastp at Q25, MiXCR clone calling, in-frame beta chains kept. For every CDR3 protein sequence, its rows merge into one entry that carries the most common genes and DNA. This sample gives hundreds of thousands of distinct CDR3 sequences in total; 14% of them show up just once. The ten largest make up 7.6% of the sample. On this clonotype: The antigen it recognizes is unknown. It has no much larger one-base neighbor in the sample; base qualities were not kept.

The CDR3 runs 14 amino acids, cysteine and phenylalanine included. The kept DNA is CDR3 alone, 42 bases in frame from the first base. Trimmed from V: 3 bases; trimmed from J: 6 bases; junction bases lacking a gene match: 7. Based on the germline V gene, the CDR1 and CDR2 sequences are KGHSH and LQKENI. The sequence came from a man aged 50-60 years who received an inactivated influenza vaccine. Donor details come from another sample of the same person, matched by shared clones. The chain is made from TRBV18 and TRBJ2-7, with 8 bases matching TRBD2. Specimen: PBMCs from blood, collected 14 to 15 days before vaccination. The CDR3 amino acid sequence is: CASSPPGGPAEQYF. The sequence in DNA is TGTGCCAGCTCACCGCCGGGAGGGCCTGCCGAGCAGTACTTC.